This paragraph covers one T cell receptor (beta chain) sequence. Researchers took RNA transcripts and amplified the TCR beta CDR3 regions from them. With the HTBI primer set, the TCR CDR3 went through a first round of RT-PCR. Each CDR3 protein gets one entry after TCRdb re-called the multiplex PCR reads with MiXCR. Of some 440,000 distinct CDR3 sequences in the sample, around 16% were seen once. This specimen belongs to a study of T cells in Graves' hyperthyroidism and ophthalmopathy. Study-level information: At the time of initial diagnosis and before any treatment, peripheral blood was collected.

Newly diagnosed hyperthyroidism, duration under 2 months, in patients aged 18 to 65. Patients having uncontrolled infection, another autoimmune disease, pregnancy or lactation were not included. This CDR3 is 14 amino acids long. Deletions cut 1 base from V and 2 bases from J, with 8 bases between. The germline V gene encodes CDR1 MGHRA and CDR2 YSYEKL. This chain connects TRBV4-1 to TRBJ1-1; no definite D call. Material: blood. The source of this sequence is a woman younger than 30 with Graves' hyperthyroidism. CDR3 sequence reads: CASSQAEFNTEAFF. The CDR3 nucleotides are TGCGCCAGCAGCCAAGCCGAATTCAACACTGAAGCTTTCTTT.